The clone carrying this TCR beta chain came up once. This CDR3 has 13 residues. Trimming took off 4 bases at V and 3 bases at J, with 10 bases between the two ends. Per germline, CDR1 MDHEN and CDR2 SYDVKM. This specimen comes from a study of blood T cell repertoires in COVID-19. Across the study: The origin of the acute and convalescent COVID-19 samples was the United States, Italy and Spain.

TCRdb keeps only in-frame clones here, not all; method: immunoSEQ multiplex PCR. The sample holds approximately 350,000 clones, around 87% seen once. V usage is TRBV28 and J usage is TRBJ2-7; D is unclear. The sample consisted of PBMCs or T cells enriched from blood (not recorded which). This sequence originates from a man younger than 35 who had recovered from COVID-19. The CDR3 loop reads CASSYPANYEQYF. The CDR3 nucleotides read TGTGCCAGCAGTTACCCAGCGAACTACGAGCAGTACTTC.